The 22 T cell receptor beta chains in this list originate from one sample, sequenced in a study of cytomegalovirus exposure and HLA in healthy donors. A multiplex PCR was run with 60 Vbeta primers and 13 Jbeta primers. Assay used: immunoSEQ multiplex PCR; TCRdb lists only in-frame clones, some missing. The sample yields about 82,000 clones, roughly 63% seen once. Input material: PBMCs. Receptors originate from a woman aged 40-49 years in good health and CMV-seropositive.

V and J are TRBV10-3 and TRBJ2-7; the D gene is possibly TRBD1 (5 bases). This CDR3 is 15 amino acids long. CDR1 and CDR2 (germline): ENHRY, SYGVKD. The V end lost 3 bases, the J end lost 3 bases, and 15 bases lay between the germline ends. CDR3 sequence: CAISDPSTVNYEQYF. CDR3 bases: TGTGCCATCAGTGACCCTTCGACAGTGAACTACGAGCAGTACTTC.

The V and J genes are TRBV28 and TRBJ1-5; unclear D gene. The CDR3 has 12 residues. CDR1 and CDR2 (germline): MDHEN, SYDVKM. Between the trimmed V and J ends, which lost 6 bases and 4 bases, there was a span of 7 bases. Here the CDR3 reads CASRGGNQPQHF. The CDR3 DNA sequence: TGTGCCAGCAGGGGAGGGAATCAGCCCCAGCATTTT.

This chain joins TRBV30 and TRBJ1-3, with unresolved D. This CDR3 spans 16 amino acids. Germline values: CDR1 GTSNPN, CDR2 SVGIG (reference sequence). V shed 0 bases and J shed 3 bases, with 15 bases lying between them. The CDR3 coding sequence is TGTGCCTGGAGTGTTCTCGGCGAGGCTTATGGAAACACCATATATTTT. Translation: CAWSVLGEAYGNTIYF.

The chain recombines TRBV5-1 with TRBJ2-2, with 10 positions matching TRBD2. The CDR3 loop spans 17 amino acids. V shed 5 bases and J 6 bases; nucleotides not matched to a gene: 13. Per the germline V gene, CDR1 is SGHRS and CDR2 is YFSETQ. As DNA, the CDR3 is TGCGCCAGCAGGAAGGGGCTGGTAGCGGGAGGTTCCGGGGAGCTGTTTTTT. Amino acids: CASRKGLVAGGSGELFF.

The V and J genes are TRBV29-1 and TRBJ2-1, with TRBD2 identical over 10 bases. The CDR3 totals 14 residues. J was trimmed by 4 bases and V by 4 bases; bases with no gene match: 4. In germline, CDR1 is SQVTM, CDR2 ANQGSEA. The CDR3: CSVAPSGRYNEQFF. The CDR3, as DNA: TGCAGCGTTGCCCCTAGCGGGAGATACAATGAGCAGTTCTTC.

V and J are TRBV1 and TRBJ2-7; no check of the table's D call, TRBD2, against the DNA was made. TRBV1 is a recognized pseudogene. The CDR3 runs to 16 residues. The CDR3 nucleotides read TGCACCAGCAGCCAGAGAGGACTAGCGGGAACCTACGAGCAGTACTTC. Translating it yields CTSSQRGLAGTYEQYF.

This clone turned up a few times. J is TRBJ2-1 and V is TRBV7-9; D is possibly TRBD2 (5 bases). The germline V and J ends were trimmed by 6 bases and 6 bases, with 15 bases remaining between them. This CDR3 is 14 amino acids long. The germline CDR1 and CDR2 sequences are SEHNR and FQNEAQ (reference sequence). The CDR3 spells CASRSGTYTNEQFF. The CDR3 DNA reads TGTGCCAGCAGGAGCGGTACCTACACCAATGAGCAGTTCTTC.

The rearrangement links TRBV7-7 to TRBJ2-2, with 9 bases fitting TRBD1. The CDR3 has 16 amino acids. Germline assignment: CDR1 SSHAT and CDR2 FNYEAQ (reference sequence). The trim removed 4 bases at V and 2 bases at J, leaving 5 bases unmatched. The DNA for the CDR3 is TGTGCCAGCAGCTCAGGACAGGGGCCTAACACCGGGGAGCTGTTTTTT. Translating it yields CASSSGQGPNTGELFF.

This clone was seen a handful of times. J is TRBJ1-2 and V is TRBV6-5; D is undetermined. V dropped 0 bases and J dropped 1 base, with 6 bases sitting between them. Germline V gives CDR1 MNHEY, CDR2 SVGAGI. The CDR3 runs to 14 residues. The CDR3 region is CASSYSSGNYGYTF. DNA for the CDR3: TGTGCCAGCAGTTACTCGTCGGGTAACTATGGCTACACCTTC.

The chain carries TRBV7-2 and TRBJ1-2; 7 nucleotides line up with TRBD1. The V and J ends lost 2 bases and 6 bases, in that order; junction bases with no gene match: 6. Germline values: CDR1 SGHTA, CDR2 FQGNSA. CDR3 length equals 14 residues. CDR3 sequence: CASSLNRGGDGYTF. The DNA of the CDR3 is TGTGCCAGCAGCTTAAACAGGGGTGGTGATGGCTACACCTTC. Complete variable domain (other parts from reference TRBV7-2 and TRBJ1-2): GAGVSQSPSNKVTEKGKDVELRCDPISGHTALYWYRQSLGQGLEFLIYFQGNSAPDKSGLPSDRFSAERTGGSVSTLTIQRTQQEDSAVYLCASSLNRGGDGYTFGSGTRLTVV.

CDR3 DNA: TGTGCCAGCAGCCCTTCTAGCGCCGCCTACAATGAGCAGTTCTTC. It encodes CASSPSSAAYNEQFF. The chain carries TRBV5-6 and TRBJ2-1; D perhaps matches TRBD2 (6 bases). Germline V gene lookup returns CDR1 SGHDT and CDR2 YYEEEE. Trimming removed 4 bases at V and 2 bases at J, with 13 bases between. The CDR3 is 15 residues long.

This chain links TRBV4-1 with TRBJ1-4; D is unclear. This CDR3 comprises 14 residues. V was clipped by 0 bases and J by 8 bases, with 10 bases between them. CDR1 MGHRA and CDR2 YSYEKL come from the germline V gene. The CDR3 protein is CASSQDSTGEKLFF. CDR3 nucleotide sequence: TGCGCCAGCAGCCAAGATTCGACGGGGGAAAAACTGTTTTTT.

The chain employs TRBV28 and TRBJ1-1; 8 bases are shared with TRBD1. Germline assignment: CDR1 MDHEN and CDR2 SYDVKM. The CDR3 totals 15 residues. After removal of 6 bases from V and 5 bases from J, the junction contained 11 bases not matched to a gene. The CDR3 bases are TGTGCCAGCAGCGTTCAGGGGGCCGGAAGAACTGAAGCTTTCTTT. Protein product: CASSVQGAGRTEAFF.

The V gene is TRBV15, the J gene TRBJ2-2; TRBD2 might be the D (5 bases). The CDR3 covers 15 residues. Germline-derived CDR1 and CDR2 are LNHNV and YYDKDF (reference sequence). Trimming pared 1 base from V and 6 bases from J, leaving 12 bases between. The CDR3 sequence: CATSRGGVKAGELFF. The CDR3 nucleotides read TGTGCCACCAGCAGAGGGGGAGTCAAGGCCGGGGAGCTGTTTTTT.

The J gene is TRBJ1-5, the V gene TRBV18; 7 bases match TRBD1. The CDR3 is 13 amino acids. V shed 8 bases, J shed 3 bases, and the junction held 4 bases outside the gene matches. Germline CDR1 KGHSH, CDR2 LQKENI. The CDR3 DNA reads TGTGCCAGCCAAGGACAGGCCAATCAGCCCCAGCATTTT. Amino acids: CASQGQANQPQHF.

The genes are TRBV7-9 and TRBJ2-1; 8 bases agree with TRBD2. The CDR3 runs 14 residues. V trimming: 7 bases; J trimming: 10 bases; junction bases outside the gene matches: 12. Germline CDR1 is SEHNR and CDR2 is FQNEAQ (reference sequence). In DNA form, the CDR3 reads TGTGCCAGCAACCCGGGCGGGGGGAACTGGGAGCAGTTCTTC. Its translation is CASNPGGGNWEQFF.

The V gene is TRBV7-9, the J gene TRBJ1-2; 11 bases fit TRBD1. From germline, CDR1 is SEHNR and CDR2 FQNEAQ (reference sequence). This CDR3 region has 16 residues. Trimming cost V 4 bases and J 1 base; bases outside gene matches: 5. The DNA for the CDR3 is TGTGCCAGCAGCTCAGGACAGGGGGCGGTTAACTATGGCTACACCTTC. Translation: CASSSGQGAVNYGYTF.

The chain couples TRBV5-1 to TRBJ2-7, with D perhaps matching TRBD1 (6 bases). The CDR3 has 13 residues. Germline V gene sequence: CDR1 SGHRS, CDR2 YFSETQ. The V gene lost 5 bases and the J gene lost 5 bases, with 14 bases spanning the gap. As DNA, the CDR3 is TGCGCCAGCAGTCCCACAGGGTATCACGAGCAGTACTTC. It specifies CASSPTGYHEQYF.

The chain is built from TRBV10-3 and TRBJ2-1; 7 nucleotides line up with TRBD1. The CDR3 totals 15 residues. Trimming took 6 bases from V and 3 from J; bases not matched to a gene: 8. Germline CDR1 is ENHRY and CDR2 is SYGVKD. CDR3: CAIRPGQSYYNEQFF. As DNA, the CDR3 is TGTGCCATCAGGCCGGGACAGAGTTACTACAATGAGCAGTTCTTC.

This chain links TRBV5-8 with TRBJ2-1, with 8 bases that match TRBD1. The CDR3 contains 15 residues. Germline CDR1 SGHTS, CDR2 YDEGEE. The V gene end was trimmed by 2 bases and the J gene end by 0 bases; junction bases not matched to a gene: 1. CDR3 sequence: CASSLGQGSYNEQFF. As DNA, the CDR3 is TGTGCCAGCAGCTTAGGACAGGGCTCCTACAATGAGCAGTTCTTC.

This chain links TRBV29-1 with TRBJ2-7; D not resolved. This CDR3 contains 14 residues. Looked up from germline, CDR1 is SQVTM and CDR2 is ANQGSEA. V dropped 5 bases and J dropped 6 bases, with 20 bases sitting between them. CDR3 in amino acids: CSVQSTRYPFEQYF. As DNA, the CDR3 is TGCAGCGTTCAAAGCACGAGGTACCCCTTCGAGCAGTACTTC.

This chain links TRBV6-5 with TRBJ2-2; a weak D match, TRBD2 (6 bases). V lost 4 bases, J lost 6 bases, and 15 bases lay in between. The CDR3 is 15 residues long. Germline CDR1 MNHEY, CDR2 SVGAGI. CDR3 residues: CASSFPGVVPGELFF. CDR3 coding DNA: TGTGCCAGCAGTTTTCCGGGAGTCGTCCCCGGGGAGCTGTTTTTT.